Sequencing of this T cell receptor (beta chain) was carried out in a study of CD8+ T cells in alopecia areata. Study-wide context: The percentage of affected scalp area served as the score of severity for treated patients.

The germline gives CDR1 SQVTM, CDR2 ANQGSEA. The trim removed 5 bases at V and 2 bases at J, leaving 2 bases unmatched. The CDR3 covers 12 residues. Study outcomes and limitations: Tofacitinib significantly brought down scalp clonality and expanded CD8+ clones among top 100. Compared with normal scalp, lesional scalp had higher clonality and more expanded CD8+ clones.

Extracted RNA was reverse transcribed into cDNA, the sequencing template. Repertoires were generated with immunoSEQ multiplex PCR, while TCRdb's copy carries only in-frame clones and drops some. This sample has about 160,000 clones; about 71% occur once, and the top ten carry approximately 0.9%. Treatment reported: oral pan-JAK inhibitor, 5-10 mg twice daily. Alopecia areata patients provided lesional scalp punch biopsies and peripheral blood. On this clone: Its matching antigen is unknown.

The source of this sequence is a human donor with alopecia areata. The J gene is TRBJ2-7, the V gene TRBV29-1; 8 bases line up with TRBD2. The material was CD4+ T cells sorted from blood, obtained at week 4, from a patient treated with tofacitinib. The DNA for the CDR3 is TGCAGCGTTTCGGGAGGGACCTACGAGCAGTACTTC. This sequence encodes CSVSGGTYEQYF.